A selection of T cell receptor beta chains follows, all from one sample in a study. TCRdb passed the multiplex PCR reads through MiXCR, listing each CDR3 protein once. The sample lists about 2,200 distinct CDR3 sequences, less than 1.3% seen once, with about 16% in the top ten. Sequenced sample: tumor-infiltrating Tregs sorted from the breast tumor. These receptors were obtained from a female donor with breast cancer. Both conserved end residues are part of each CDR3. A D gene is named only where the DNA matches it firmly. The size entry is marked missing in some rows and otherwise reads once, few, many or a size class.

v_call	j_call	clone_size	d_call	cdr3_nt	cdr3_aa
TRBV12-3/TRBV12-4	TRBJ1-2	hyperexpanded	TRBD1	TGTGCCAGCACACGACAGGGTTCCTATGGCTACACCTTC	CASTRQGSYGYTF
TRBV12-3/TRBV12-4	TRBJ1-2	medium-sized	-	TGTGCCAGCAGTATAGCGGGATTCTATGGCTACACCTTC	CASSIAGFYGYTF
TRBV12-5	TRBJ1-2	large	-	TGTGCTAGTGGCTCCTACCAGTATGGCTACACCTTC	CASGSYQYGYTF
TRBV12-3/TRBV12-4	TRBJ1-2	many	-	TGTGCCAGCAGCGCACGGGACACCCGTAAAGCCTATGGCTACACCTTC	CASSARDTRKAYGYTF
TRBV12-3/TRBV12-4	TRBJ1-2	medium-sized	-	TGTGCCAGCAGTTTAATTGGCGACTACACCTTC	CASSLIGDYTF
TRBV12-3/TRBV12-4	TRBJ1-2	medium-sized	-	TGTGCCAGCAGCCCCAATGGGGCGTCGCACGGCTACACCTTC	CASSPNGASHGYTF
TRBV12-3/TRBV12-4	TRBJ1-2	medium-sized	-	TGTGCCAGCAGTTTGAAGGTGGTGGGTGGCTACACCTTC	CASSLKVVGGYTF
TRBV12-3/TRBV12-4	TRBJ1-2	-	-	TGTGCCAGCAGCTTAAGACAGGCAATCATCTTC	CASSLRQAIIF
TRBV12-3/TRBV12-4	TRBJ1-2	many	-	TGTGCCAGCAGTTACGACGAGCTCCTTGATGGCTACACCTTC	CASSYDELLDGYTF
TRBV12-3/TRBV12-4	TRBJ1-2	medium-sized	-	TGTGCCAGCAGCCTTCCCGACCGGTACTATGGCTACACCTTC	CASSLPDRYYGYTF
TRBV12-3/TRBV12-4	TRBJ1-2	medium-sized	-	TGTGCCAGCAGTTTCCGTGGCGGAGATGGCTACACCTTC	CASSFRGGDGYTF
TRBV12-3/TRBV12-4	TRBJ1-2	medium-sized	-	TGTGCCAGCAGTTTAGAGGACAGCTATGGCTACACCTTC	CASSLEDSYGYTF
TRBV12-3/TRBV12-4	TRBJ1-2	medium-sized	-	TGTGCCAGCAGTTTAGTCATGTCAGGAGCCTATGGCTACACCTTC	CASSLVMSGAYGYTF
TRBV12-3/TRBV12-4	TRBJ1-2	medium-sized	-	TGTGCCAGCAGTTTACGAGGGCGCCACAACTATGGCTACACCTTC	CASSLRGRHNYGYTF
TRBV12-3/TRBV12-4	TRBJ1-2	many	TRBD1	TGTGCCAGCAGTTCGGGACAGGGAAGGGATGGCTACACCTTC	CASSSGQGRDGYTF
TRBV12-3/TRBV12-4	TRBJ1-2	medium-sized	-	TGTGCCAGCAGCGACCTGTTCTATGGCTACACCTTC	CASSDLFYGYTF
TRBV12-3/TRBV12-4	TRBJ1-2	medium-sized	-	TGTGCCAGCAGAGGGTACTATGGCTACACCTTC	CASRGYYGYTF
TRBV12-3/TRBV12-4	TRBJ1-2	medium-sized	TRBD1	TGTGCCAGCAGTGGACAGGCCCGAGCTAACTATGGCTACACCTTC	CASSGQARANYGYTF
TRBV12-3/TRBV12-4	TRBJ1-2	-	-	TGTGCCAGCAGAAGTCAATATATGGGCGGCTACACCTTC	CASRSQYMGGYTF
TRBV12-3/TRBV12-4	TRBJ1-2	medium-sized	-	TGTGCCAGCAGTCGGGCCACGTCTCACTATGGCTACACCTTC	CASSRATSHYGYTF
TRBV12-3/TRBV12-4	TRBJ1-2	medium-sized	-	TGTGCCAGCAGTTTACCAGGGACGGGAAACTATGGCTACACCTTC	CASSLPGTGNYGYTF
TRBV12-3/TRBV12-4	TRBJ1-2	medium-sized	-	TGTGCCAGCAAATCTTACGGGCCAAGCTATGGCTACACCTTC	CASKSYGPSYGYTF
TRBV12-3/TRBV12-4	TRBJ1-2	medium-sized	-	TGTGCCAGCAGTTTAGAGCAACGCTACGGCTACACCTTC	CASSLEQRYGYTF
TRBV12-3/TRBV12-4	TRBJ1-2	medium-sized	TRBD1	TGTGCCAGCAGTGAAACAGGGGTCGGCTATGGCTACACCTTC	CASSETGVGYGYTF
TRBV12-3/TRBV12-4	TRBJ1-2	medium-sized	-	TGTGCCAGCAGTTTAGTAGCTAACTATGGCTACACCTTC	CASSLVANYGYTF
TRBV12-3/TRBV12-4	TRBJ1-2	-	-	TGTGCCAGCAGCCAAACCCATTTAGGAGGGAGCTATGGCTACACCTTC	CASSQTHLGGSYGYTF
TRBV12-3/TRBV12-4	TRBJ1-2	large	-	TGTGCCAGCAGTTTAGACGGCTATGGCTACACCTTC	CASSLDGYGYTF
TRBV12-3/TRBV12-4	TRBJ1-2	large	-	TGTGCCAGCAGTTTCCAGTGGGGTGGCTACACCTTC	CASSFQWGGYTF
TRBV12-3/TRBV12-4	TRBJ1-2	many	TRBD1	TGTGCCAGCAGCACGGGACAGCAAGCTGGCTACACCTTC	CASSTGQQAGYTF
TRBV12-3/TRBV12-4	TRBJ1-2	medium-sized	-	TGTGCCAGCAGTTTAGCGCGGGTGATCTATGGCTACACCTTC	CASSLARVIYGYTF
TRBV12-3/TRBV12-4	TRBJ1-2	few	-	TGTGCCAGCAGACTTACAGCGACCGACTATGGCTACACCTTC	CASRLTATDYGYTF
TRBV12-3/TRBV12-4	TRBJ1-2	many	-	TGTGCCAGCAGGCCAACCCAGGGATCTGGCTACACCTTC	CASRPTQGSGYTF
TRBV12-3/TRBV12-4	TRBJ1-2	medium-sized	-	TGTGCCAGCAGTTTAGACGGGAGGTCCGGCTACACCTTC	CASSLDGRSGYTF
TRBV12-3/TRBV12-4	TRBJ1-2	medium-sized	TRBD1	TGTGCCAGCAGCCGCGACAGGGCGCGTGGCTACACCTTC	CASSRDRARGYTF
TRBV12-3/TRBV12-4	TRBJ1-2	medium-sized	-	TGTGCCAGCAGCCCCATACCGAGACCATCCTATGGCTACACCTTC	CASSPIPRPSYGYTF
TRBV12-3/TRBV12-4	TRBJ1-2	-	-	TGTGCCAGCAGTCCCGGGACCGCTCCTAACTATGGCTACACCTTC	CASSPGTAPNYGYTF
TRBV12-3/TRBV12-4	TRBJ1-2	medium-sized	TRBD1	TGTGCCAGCAGTCCGGGGACAGCATATGGCTACACCTTC	CASSPGTAYGYTF
TRBV12-3/TRBV12-4	TRBJ1-2	-	-	TGTGCCAGCAGTCGACAGTATTCCTATGGCTACACCTTC	CASSRQYSYGYTF
TRBV12-3/TRBV12-4	TRBJ1-2	medium-sized	-	TGTGCCAGCAGCCGGGACGGCCTCGGAGGCTACACCTTC	CASSRDGLGGYTF
TRBV12-3/TRBV12-4	TRBJ1-2	medium-sized	-	TGTGCCAGCAGTTTAGGCAGTCTACGAGGCTACACCTTC	CASSLGSLRGYTF
TRBV12-3/TRBV12-4	TRBJ1-2	medium-sized	-	TGTGCCAGCAGCTTGGAGAGAGGTTCCGGCTACACCTTC	CASSLERGSGYTF
TRBV12-3/TRBV12-4	TRBJ1-2	medium-sized	-	TGTGCCAGCAGAGGTACAGGGAGCTATGGCTACACCTTC	CASRGTGSYGYTF
TRBV12-3/TRBV12-4	TRBJ1-2	medium-sized	TRBD1	TGTGCCAGCAGTATGACAGGGTCTGGCTACACCTTC	CASSMTGSGYTF
TRBV12-3/TRBV12-4	TRBJ1-2	many	-	TGTGCCAGCAGTCCACGGGAGGACTATGGCTACACCTTC	CASSPREDYGYTF
TRBV12-3/TRBV12-4	TRBJ1-2	large	TRBD1	TGTGCCAGCAGTTTGACAGGGGCGGGCTATGGCTACACCTTC	CASSLTGAGYGYTF
TRBV12-3/TRBV12-4	TRBJ1-2	medium-sized	-	TGTGCCAGCAGTTTACAGCTCACTAACTATGGCTACACCTTC	CASSLQLTNYGYTF
TRBV12-3/TRBV12-4	TRBJ1-2	few	-	TGTGCCAGCAGTTTAGAGGGTGCTGGCTACACCTTC	CASSLEGAGYTF
TRBV12-3/TRBV12-4	TRBJ1-2	medium-sized	-	TGTGCCAGCAGTTTGTCCGGTGGCTACACCTTC	CASSLSGGYTF
TRBV12-3/TRBV12-4	TRBJ1-2	medium-sized	-	TGTGCCAGCAGTTGGAGCAACTATGGCTACACCTTC	CASSWSNYGYTF
TRBV12-3/TRBV12-4	TRBJ1-2	large	-	TGTGCCAGCAGTTTAAAGGGGCGCAACTATGGCTACACCTTC	CASSLKGRNYGYTF
TRBV12-3/TRBV12-4	TRBJ1-2	many	-	TGTGCACAACTCCATCTGGGCAGACGAAGCTATGGCTACACCTTC	CAQLHLGRRSYGYTF
TRBV12-3/TRBV12-4	TRBJ1-2	medium-sized	-	TGTGCCAGCATCCTAGAGGTAGGGCAGGGAAATGGTGGCTACACCTTC	CASILEVGQGNGGYTF
TRBV12-3/TRBV12-4	TRBJ1-2	medium-sized	-	TGTGCTCTGGCCATGAACTATGGCTACACCTTC	CALAMNYGYTF
TRBV12-3/TRBV12-4	TRBJ1-2	medium-sized	-	TGTGCCAGCACCAAACAGGGAAGCTATGGCTACACCTTC	CASTKQGSYGYTF
TRBV12-3/TRBV12-4	TRBJ1-2	medium-sized	-	TGTGCCAGCAGCGCCTTTGGTCCTGATGGACCGAGCTATGGCTACACCTTC	CASSAFGPDGPSYGYTF
TRBV12-3/TRBV12-4	TRBJ1-2	medium-sized	-	TGTGCCAGTCTCATCGGGCGGGGACTCGACTATGGCTACACCTTC	CASLIGRGLDYGYTF
TRBV12-3/TRBV12-4	TRBJ1-2	medium-sized	TRBD1	TGTGCCAGCAGTTCTCGACAGGGAGACCCGAATAACTATGGCTACACCTTC	CASSSRQGDPNNYGYTF
TRBV12-3/TRBV12-4	TRBJ1-2	large	-	TGTGCCAGCAGACCGACAGGCCGAAACTATGGCTACACCTTC	CASRPTGRNYGYTF
TRBV12-3/TRBV12-4	TRBJ1-2	many	TRBD1	TGTGCCAGCAGCCGAGGGACAGGCGCTTCGGGCTACACCTTC	CASSRGTGASGYTF